These 15 T cell receptor beta chains were sequenced from one sample in a study of blood T cell repertoires in COVID-19. The method was immunoSEQ multiplex PCR; TCRdb's version includes in-frame clones alone and lacks a portion of them. The sample includes 200,000 to 250,000 clones, under 90% seen only once; the top ten take approximately 18%. The specimen sequenced was peripheral blood. The receptor set was obtained from a woman aged 80 or over with active or convalescent COVID-19.

This chain connects TRBV30 to TRBJ2-1, with D maybe TRBD2 (6 bases). This CDR3 comprises 15 residues. Trimming removed 3 bases at V and 0 bases at J, with 12 bases between. CDR1 is GTSNPN, CDR2 SVGIG, per germline (reference sequence). The CDR3 loop reads CAWRGGRSSYNEQFF. The CDR3 nucleotides read TGTGCCTGGAGGGGGGGACGCAGCTCCTACAATGAGCAGTTCTTC.

The J gene is TRBJ1-5, the V gene TRBV19; 7 nucleotides align to TRBD1. The CDR3 runs 15 residues. V dropped 3 bases and J dropped 3; count of bases not matched to a gene: 5. CDR1 is LNHDA and CDR2 is SQIVND in the germline V gene (reference sequence). The CDR3 protein is CASSIQGGTNQPQHF. The CDR3 DNA is TGTGCCAGTAGTATCCAGGGGGGTACCAATCAGCCCCAGCATTTT.

CDR3 loop: CASAGGTNQPQHF. In DNA, the CDR3 is TGTGCCAGTGCAGGGGGAACTAATCAGCCCCAGCATTTT. The genes are TRBV12-3 or TRBV12-4 and TRBJ1-5; the match to TRBD1 covers 7 bases. V trimming: 9 bases; J trimming: 4 bases; junction bases outside the gene matches: 6. CDR3 length: 13 residues.

The genes are TRBV30 and TRBJ1-4; D is unresolved. CDR1 is GTSNPN, CDR2 SVGIG, per germline (reference sequence). V was cut by 1 base and J by 0 bases, with 6 bases left in between. The CDR3 has 14 amino acids. This chain's CDR3 is CAWSASSTNEKLFF. For the CDR3, the DNA is TGTGCCTGGAGTGCTTCTTCAACTAATGAAAAACTGTTTTTT.

This clone was picked up one time. The junction departs from the called germline gene at one end, perhaps through a read error. The chain carries TRBV6-6 and TRBJ2-1; the match to TRBD2 covers 11 bases. CDR1 and CDR2 (germline): MNHNY, SVGAGI (reference sequence). CDR3 length: 13 amino acids. CDR3 nucleotides: TGCGCGTTAGCGGGAGGGCGACGGGATGAGCAGTTCTTC. Its translation is CALAGGRRDEQFF.

V gene TRBV27 combines with J gene TRBJ2-2, with D maybe TRBD1 (6 bases). CDR1 and CDR2 from the germline V gene are MNHEY and SMNVEV (reference sequence). With 1 base removed from V and 4 bases from J, the gap between germline ends came to 13 bases. CDR3 length equals 16 residues. The CDR3 is CASSLYTGIGTGELFF. The CDR3 nucleotides are TGTGCCAGCAGTTTATACACAGGGATCGGCACCGGGGAGCTGTTTTTT.

This chain connects TRBV28 to TRBJ2-1, with 11 positions matching TRBD1. The junction had 10 bases not matched to a gene; V was cut back by 6 bases and J by 9 bases. This CDR3 spans 15 amino acids. The germline CDR1 and CDR2 sequences are MDHEN and SYDVKM. The CDR3 nucleotides are TGTGCCAGCAGCCACAGAGGACAGGGGGCGTCTGAGCAGTTCTTC. Translated: CASSHRGQGASEQFF.

V usage is TRBV29-1 and J usage is TRBJ2-7, with TRBD1 matching over 9 bases. CDR3 size: 14 residues. CDR1 and CDR2 from the germline V gene are SQVTM and ANQGSEA. V dropped 7 bases and J dropped 2; count of bases not matched to a gene: 9. CDR3 DNA: TGCAGCGCCAACACAGGGGGCCAAACCTACGAGCAGTACTTC. Protein: CSANTGGQTYEQYF.

This chain links TRBV19 with TRBJ2-2; TRBD1 matches 8 bases. The CDR3 runs to 16 residues. Germline V gene data show CDR1 as LNHDA and CDR2 as SQIVND (reference sequence). Unmatched junction bases numbered 6, after V lost 4 bases and J lost 2 bases. This chain's CDR3 is CASSKATGGNTGELFF. CDR3 DNA sequence: TGTGCCAGTAGTAAAGCTACAGGGGGAAACACCGGGGAGCTGTTTTTT.

V and J are TRBV30 and TRBJ2-3, with D unclear. Per the germline V gene, CDR1 is GTSNPN and CDR2 is SVGIG (reference sequence). The V end was cut by 8 bases, the J end by 8 bases, with 11 bases between. This CDR3 contains 10 residues. CDR3 DNA: TGTGCCGTGAGGCCGTCTACGCAGTATTTT. This codes for CAVRPSTQYF.

This chain links TRBV5-5 with TRBJ2-5, with D possibly matching TRBD2 (6 bases). CDR1 is SGHKS, CDR2 YYEKEE, per germline (reference sequence). The CDR3 extends over 15 amino acids. Trimming shortened V by 0 bases and J by 5 bases, and 14 bases separated the two germline ends. The CDR3 DNA reads TGTGCCAGCAGCTTGGGGGGTCTAGCGATGGAGACCCAGTACTTC. Its protein is CASSLGGLAMETQYF.

This clone was detected a few times. The chain uses TRBV11-3 and TRBJ1-5; D may be TRBD1 (6 bases). The CDR3 runs to 13 residues. The V gene's germline CDR1 is SGHNT and CDR2 YENEEA. Trimming took 0 bases from V and 6 from J, leaving 6 bases between them. CDR3 DNA: TGTGCCAGCAGCTTAGAAGGGGGTCAGCCCCAGCATTTT. This encodes CASSLEGGQPQHF.

The chain recombines TRBV12-3 or TRBV12-4 with TRBJ2-3, with D possibly TRBD1 on 5 matching bases. V was clipped by 8 bases and J by 8 bases, with 11 bases between them. The CDR3 covers 11 residues. The CDR3 DNA reads TGTGCCAGCGGGGCGTTCGCTACGCAGTATTTT. This codes for CASGAFATQYF.

The chain recombines TRBV5-4 with TRBJ1-3, with D uncertain. Germline assignment: CDR1 SGHNT and CDR2 YYREEE (reference sequence). The CDR3 length is 13 residues. The germline V and J ends were trimmed by 4 bases and 0 bases, with 5 bases remaining between them. The CDR3 DNA is TGTGCCAGCAGCCCCAGCTCTGGAAACACCATATATTTT. It is translated as CASSPSSGNTIYF.

The chain recombines TRBV21-1 with TRBJ1-3; TRBD1 was called by the table and not checked on the DNA. TRBV21-1 is recorded as a pseudogene. The CDR3 contains 17 residues. CDR3 in amino acids: CASSQTPEDRVGNTIYF. In DNA form, the CDR3 reads TGTGCCAGCAGCCAAACCCCTGAGGACAGGGTTGGAAACACCATATATTTT.